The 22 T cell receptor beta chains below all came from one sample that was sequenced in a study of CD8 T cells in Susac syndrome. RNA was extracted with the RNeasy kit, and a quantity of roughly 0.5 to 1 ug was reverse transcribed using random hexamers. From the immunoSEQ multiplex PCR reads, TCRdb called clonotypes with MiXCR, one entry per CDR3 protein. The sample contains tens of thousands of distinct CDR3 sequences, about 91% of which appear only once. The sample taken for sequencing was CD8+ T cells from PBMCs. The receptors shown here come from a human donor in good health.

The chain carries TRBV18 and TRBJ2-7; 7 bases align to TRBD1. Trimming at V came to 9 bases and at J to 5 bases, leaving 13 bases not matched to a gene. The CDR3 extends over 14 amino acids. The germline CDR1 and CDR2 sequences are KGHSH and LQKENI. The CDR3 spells CASYTGEEPHEQYF. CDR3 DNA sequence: TGTGCCAGTTACACAGGGGAAGAACCCCACGAGCAGTACTTC.

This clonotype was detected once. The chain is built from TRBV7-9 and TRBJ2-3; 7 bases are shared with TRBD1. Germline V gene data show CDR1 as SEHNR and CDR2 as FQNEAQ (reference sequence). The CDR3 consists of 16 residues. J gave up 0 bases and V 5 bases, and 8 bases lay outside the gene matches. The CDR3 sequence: CASSRGTVASTDTQYF. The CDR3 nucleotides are TGTGCCAGCAGCCGTGGGACAGTCGCTAGCACAGATACGCAGTATTTT.

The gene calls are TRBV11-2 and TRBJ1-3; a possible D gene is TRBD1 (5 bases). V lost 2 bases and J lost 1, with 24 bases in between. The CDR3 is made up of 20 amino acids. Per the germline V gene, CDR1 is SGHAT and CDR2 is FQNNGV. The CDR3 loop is CASSLWGGAVRDHSGNTIYF. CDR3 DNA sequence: TGTGCCAGCAGCTTATGGGGTGGGGCAGTAAGAGATCATTCTGGAAACACCATATATTTT.

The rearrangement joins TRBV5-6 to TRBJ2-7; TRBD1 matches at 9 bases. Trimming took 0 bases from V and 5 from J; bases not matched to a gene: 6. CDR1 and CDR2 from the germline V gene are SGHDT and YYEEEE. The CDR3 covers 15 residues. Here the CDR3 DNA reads TGTGCCAGCAGCTTGGTTGGGACAGGGCCCCACGAGCAGTACTTC. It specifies CASSLVGTGPHEQYF.

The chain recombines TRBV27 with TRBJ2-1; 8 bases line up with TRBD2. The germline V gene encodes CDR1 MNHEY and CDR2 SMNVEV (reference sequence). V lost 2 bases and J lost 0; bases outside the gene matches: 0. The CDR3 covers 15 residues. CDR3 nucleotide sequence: TGTGCCAGCAGTTTACTAGCGGGCTCCTACAATGAGCAGTTCTTC. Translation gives CASSLLAGSYNEQFF.

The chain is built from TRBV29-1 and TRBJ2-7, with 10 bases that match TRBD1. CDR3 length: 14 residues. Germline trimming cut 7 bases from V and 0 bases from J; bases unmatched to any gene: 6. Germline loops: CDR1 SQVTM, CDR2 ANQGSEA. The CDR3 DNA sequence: TGCAGCGCCTTGGACAGGGGGTACTCCTACGAGCAGTACTTC. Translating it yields CSALDRGYSYEQYF.

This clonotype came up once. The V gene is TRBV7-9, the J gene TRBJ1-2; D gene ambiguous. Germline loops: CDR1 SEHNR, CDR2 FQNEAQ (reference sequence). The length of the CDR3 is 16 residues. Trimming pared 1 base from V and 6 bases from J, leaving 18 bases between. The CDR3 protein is CASSLVSRESADGYTF. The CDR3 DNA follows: TGTGCCAGCAGCTTAGTTTCCCGGGAAAGTGCGGATGGCTACACCTTC.

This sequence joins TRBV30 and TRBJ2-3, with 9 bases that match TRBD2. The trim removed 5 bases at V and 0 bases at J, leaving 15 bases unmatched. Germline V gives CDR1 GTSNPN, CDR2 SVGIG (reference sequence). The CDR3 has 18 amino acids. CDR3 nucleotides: TGTGCCTGGTTCCCCCCTGGCGGGAGGGCCGGAAGCACAGATACGCAGTATTTT. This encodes CAWFPPGGRAGSTDTQYF.

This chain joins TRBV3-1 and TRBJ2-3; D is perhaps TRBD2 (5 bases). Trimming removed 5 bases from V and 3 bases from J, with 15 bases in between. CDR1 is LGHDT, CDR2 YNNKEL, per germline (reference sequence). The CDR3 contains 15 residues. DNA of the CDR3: TGTGCCAGCAGCGAAGGACTCGCGGAGACAGATACGCAGTATTTT. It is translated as CASSEGLAETDTQYF.

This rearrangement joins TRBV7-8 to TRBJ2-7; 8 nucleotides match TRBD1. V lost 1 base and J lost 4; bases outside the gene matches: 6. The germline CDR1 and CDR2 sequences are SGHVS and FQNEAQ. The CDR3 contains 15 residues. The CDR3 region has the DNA TGTGCCAGCAGCTTAGACCAGGGGGCCGGGTACGAGCAGTACTTC. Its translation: CASSLDQGAGYEQYF.

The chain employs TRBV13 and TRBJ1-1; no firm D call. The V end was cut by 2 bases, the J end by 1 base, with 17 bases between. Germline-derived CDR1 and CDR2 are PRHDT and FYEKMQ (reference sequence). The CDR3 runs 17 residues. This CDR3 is CASSLQGVQPQNTEAFF. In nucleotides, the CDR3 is TGTGCCAGCAGCTTACAAGGTGTACAGCCGCAGAACACTGAAGCTTTCTTT.

CDR3 protein: CAISDKGRTGTEAFF. DNA of the CDR3: TGTGCCATCAGTGACAAGGGACGGACGGGCACTGAAGCTTTCTTT. The chain joins TRBV10-3 to TRBJ1-1; D possibly corresponds to TRBD1 (5 bases). Per germline, CDR1 ENHRY and CDR2 SYGVKD. This CDR3 contains 15 residues. Trimming stripped 3 bases from V and 4 bases from J, with 15 bases between.

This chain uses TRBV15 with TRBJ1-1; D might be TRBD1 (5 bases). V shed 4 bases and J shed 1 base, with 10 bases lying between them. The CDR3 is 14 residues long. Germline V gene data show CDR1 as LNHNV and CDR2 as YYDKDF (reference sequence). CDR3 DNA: TGTGCCACCAGCAAAGGGACTGGGAACACTGAAGCTTTCTTT. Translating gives CATSKGTGNTEAFF.

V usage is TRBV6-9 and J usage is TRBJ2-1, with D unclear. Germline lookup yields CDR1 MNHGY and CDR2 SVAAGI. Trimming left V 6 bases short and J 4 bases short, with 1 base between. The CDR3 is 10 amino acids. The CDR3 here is CASRYNEQFF. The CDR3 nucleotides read TGTGCCAGCAGGTACAATGAGCAGTTCTTC.

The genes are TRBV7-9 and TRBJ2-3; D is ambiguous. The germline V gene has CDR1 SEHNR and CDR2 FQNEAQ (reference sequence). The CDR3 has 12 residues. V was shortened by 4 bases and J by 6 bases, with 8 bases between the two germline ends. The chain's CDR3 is CASSYKGDTQYF. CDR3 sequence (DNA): TGTGCCAGCAGCTACAAGGGTGATACGCAGTATTTT.

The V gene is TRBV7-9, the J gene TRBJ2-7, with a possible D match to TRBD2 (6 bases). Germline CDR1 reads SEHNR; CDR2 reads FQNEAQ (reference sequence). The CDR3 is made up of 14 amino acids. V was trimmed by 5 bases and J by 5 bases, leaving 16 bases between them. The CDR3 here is CASSMTSSSNEQYF. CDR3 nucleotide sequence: TGTGCCAGCAGCATGACTAGTTCATCCAACGAGCAGTACTTC.

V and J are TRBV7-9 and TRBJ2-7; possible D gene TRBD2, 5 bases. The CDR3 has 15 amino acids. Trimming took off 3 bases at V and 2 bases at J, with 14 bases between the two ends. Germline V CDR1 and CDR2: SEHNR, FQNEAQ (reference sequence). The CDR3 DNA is TGTGCCAGCAGCTTCGGACTTGACCTCACCTACGAGCAGTACTTC. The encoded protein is CASSFGLDLTYEQYF.

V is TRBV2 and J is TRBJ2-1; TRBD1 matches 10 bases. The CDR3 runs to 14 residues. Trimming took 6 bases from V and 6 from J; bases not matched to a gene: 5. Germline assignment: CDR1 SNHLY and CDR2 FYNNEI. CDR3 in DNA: TGTGCCAGCAGAAGACAGGGGGCCGGCAATGAGCAGTTCTTC. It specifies CASRRQGAGNEQFF. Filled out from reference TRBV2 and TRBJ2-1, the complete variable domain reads EPEVTQTPSHQVTQMGQEVILRCVPISNHLYFYWYRQILGQKVEFLVSFYNNEISEKSEIFDDQFSVERPDGSNFTLKIRSTKLEDSAMYFCASRRQGAGNEQFFGPGTRLTVL.

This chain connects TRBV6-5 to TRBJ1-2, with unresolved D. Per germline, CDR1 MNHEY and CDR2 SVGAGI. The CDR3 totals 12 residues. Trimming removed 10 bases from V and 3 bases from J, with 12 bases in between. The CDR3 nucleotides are TGTGCCACCTTGCTCACCGACTATGGCTACACCTTC. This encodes CATLLTDYGYTF.

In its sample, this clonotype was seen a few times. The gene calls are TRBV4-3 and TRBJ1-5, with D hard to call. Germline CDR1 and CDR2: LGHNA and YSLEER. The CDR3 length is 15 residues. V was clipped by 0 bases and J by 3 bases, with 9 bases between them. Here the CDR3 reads CASSQDRTDNQPQHF. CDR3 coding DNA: TGCGCCAGCAGCCAAGATCGGACCGACAATCAGCCCCAGCATTTT.

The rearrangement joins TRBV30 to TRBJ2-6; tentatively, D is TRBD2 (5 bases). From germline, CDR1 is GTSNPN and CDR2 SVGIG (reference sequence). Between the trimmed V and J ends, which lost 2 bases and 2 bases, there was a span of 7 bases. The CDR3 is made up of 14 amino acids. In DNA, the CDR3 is TGTGCCTGGAGTTTCGGGGCTGGGGCCAACGTCCTGACTTTC. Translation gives CAWSFGAGANVLTF.

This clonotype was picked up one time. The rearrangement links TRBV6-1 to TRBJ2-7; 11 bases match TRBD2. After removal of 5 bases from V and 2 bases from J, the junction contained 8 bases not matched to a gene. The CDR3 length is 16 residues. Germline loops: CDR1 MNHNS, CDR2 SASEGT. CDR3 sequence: CASSRKGLAVTYEQYF. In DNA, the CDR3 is TGTGCCAGCAGTAGAAAGGGACTAGCGGTGACCTACGAGCAGTACTTC.